The entry that follows covers one T cell receptor beta chain sequence. This sample was included in a study of blood T cell repertoires in COVID-19. Study details: Acute and convalescent COVID-19 specimens originated in the United States, Italy and Spain. Sources were T cells, B-cell-depleted T cells, or PBMCs; the material itself was cDNA or gDNA.

In the authors' methods: Amplification from reference gene primers served as the basis for estimated nucleated cell counts. Produced via immunoSEQ multiplex PCR; TCRdb's table is partial and in-frame only. The V and J calls and the clone size are those of that table, but D and trimming were determined from the DNA. This table holds about 89,000 clones, around 72% found once. V was clipped by 5 bases and J by 9 bases, with 11 bases between them. Per the germline V gene, CDR1 is DFQATT and CDR2 is SNEGSKA (reference sequence). CDR3 length equals 11 residues. The V call is TRBV20-1, the J call TRBJ1-5; D perhaps matches TRBD1 (5 bases). The sample comprised peripheral blood. The sequence was obtained from a woman older than 75 with acute or convalescent COVID-19. CDR3: CSAQGQGPQHF. The CDR3, as DNA: TGCAGTGCTCAGGGCCAGGGGCCCCAGCATTTT.